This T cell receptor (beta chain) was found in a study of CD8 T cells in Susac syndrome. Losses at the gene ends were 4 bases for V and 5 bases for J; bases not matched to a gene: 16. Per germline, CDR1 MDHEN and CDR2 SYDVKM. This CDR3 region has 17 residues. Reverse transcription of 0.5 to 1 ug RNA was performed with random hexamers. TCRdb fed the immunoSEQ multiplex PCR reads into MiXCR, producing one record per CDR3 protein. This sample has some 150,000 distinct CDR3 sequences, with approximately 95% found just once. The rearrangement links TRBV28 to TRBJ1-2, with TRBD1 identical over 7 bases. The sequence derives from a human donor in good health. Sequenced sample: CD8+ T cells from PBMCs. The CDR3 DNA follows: TGTGCCAGCAGTTCCACGGACAGGTCTCGCGGGGAATATGGCTACACCTTC. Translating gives CASSSTDRSRGEYGYTF.